The entry below gives a single TCR beta chain sequence along with its context. The antigen remains unidentified. Trimming stripped 1 base from V and 4 bases from J, with 9 bases between. The CDR3 is 14 residues long. CDR1 is SGHDN, CDR2 FVKESK, per germline. TCRdb passed the reads through MiXCR, listing each CDR3 protein once. This table has under 120,000 distinct CDR3 sequences, roughly 39% appearing once. This sample was taken from a study of T cell repertoires in cytomegalovirus infection. Study overall: Use of recently identified HLA-C-restricted and well-studied HLA-B-restricted CMV epitopes was part of the study. Public TCR beta signatures marked donors with CMV infection and the matching HLA.

Findings of the study overall: HLA-C-restricted CMV clonotypes gave the most frequent clonotype in two of eight donors. Frequencies of public TCR beta families were cumulated, and this identified carriers of CMV plus the relevant HLA.

This TCR came from a human donor in good health (CMV status not recorded). Some clones in this sample may be carry-over from other donors' samples. This sequence joins TRBV14 and TRBJ2-3; either TRBD1 or TRBD2 may fit D (5 bases each). Here the sequenced sample was CD8+ T cells from cultured PBMCs, taken from culture after CMV antigen stimulation. For the CDR3, the DNA is TGTGCCAGCAGCCAAGGGGGGTATGCAGATACGCAGTATTTT. Encoded protein: CASSQGGYADTQYF.